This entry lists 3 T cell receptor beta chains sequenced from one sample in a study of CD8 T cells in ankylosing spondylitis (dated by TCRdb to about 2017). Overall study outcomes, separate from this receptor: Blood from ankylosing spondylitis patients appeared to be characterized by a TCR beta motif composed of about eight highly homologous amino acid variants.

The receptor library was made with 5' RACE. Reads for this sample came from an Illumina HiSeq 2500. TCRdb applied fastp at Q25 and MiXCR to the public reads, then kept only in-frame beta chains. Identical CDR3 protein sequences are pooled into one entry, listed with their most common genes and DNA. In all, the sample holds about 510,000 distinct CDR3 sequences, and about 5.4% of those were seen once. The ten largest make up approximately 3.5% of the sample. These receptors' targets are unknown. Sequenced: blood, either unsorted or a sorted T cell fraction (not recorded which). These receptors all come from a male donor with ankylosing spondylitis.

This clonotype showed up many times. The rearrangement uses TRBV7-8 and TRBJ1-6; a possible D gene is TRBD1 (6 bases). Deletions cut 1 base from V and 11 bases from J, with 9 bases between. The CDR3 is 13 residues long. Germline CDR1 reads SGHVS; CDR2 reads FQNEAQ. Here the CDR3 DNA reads TGTGCCAGCAGCTTAGAGGGGGGTACACCCCTCCACTTT. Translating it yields CASSLEGGTPLHF.

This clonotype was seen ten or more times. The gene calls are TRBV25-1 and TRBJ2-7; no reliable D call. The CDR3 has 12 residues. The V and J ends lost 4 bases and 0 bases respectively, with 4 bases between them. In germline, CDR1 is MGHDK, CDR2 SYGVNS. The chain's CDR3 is CASSGLSYEQYF. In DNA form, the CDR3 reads TGTGCCAGCAGTGGACTCTCCTACGAGCAGTACTTC.

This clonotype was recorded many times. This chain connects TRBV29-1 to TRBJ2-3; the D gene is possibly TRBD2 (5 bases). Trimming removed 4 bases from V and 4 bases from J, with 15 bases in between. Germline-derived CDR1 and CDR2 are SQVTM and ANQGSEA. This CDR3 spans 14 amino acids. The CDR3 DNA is TGCAGCGTTGCGGGGTGGGATGGCGCAGATACGCAGTATTTT. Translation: CSVAGWDGADTQYF.